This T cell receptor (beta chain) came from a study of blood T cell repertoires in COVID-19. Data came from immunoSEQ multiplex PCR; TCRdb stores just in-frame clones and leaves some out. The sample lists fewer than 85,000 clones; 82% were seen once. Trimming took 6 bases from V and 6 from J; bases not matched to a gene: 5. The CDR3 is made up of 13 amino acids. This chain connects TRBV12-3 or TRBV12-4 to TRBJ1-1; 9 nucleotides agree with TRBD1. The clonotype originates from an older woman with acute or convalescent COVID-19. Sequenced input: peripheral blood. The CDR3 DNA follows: TGTGCCAGCAGCAAAAGACAGGGGGCTGAAGCTTTCTTT. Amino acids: CASSKRQGAEAFF.